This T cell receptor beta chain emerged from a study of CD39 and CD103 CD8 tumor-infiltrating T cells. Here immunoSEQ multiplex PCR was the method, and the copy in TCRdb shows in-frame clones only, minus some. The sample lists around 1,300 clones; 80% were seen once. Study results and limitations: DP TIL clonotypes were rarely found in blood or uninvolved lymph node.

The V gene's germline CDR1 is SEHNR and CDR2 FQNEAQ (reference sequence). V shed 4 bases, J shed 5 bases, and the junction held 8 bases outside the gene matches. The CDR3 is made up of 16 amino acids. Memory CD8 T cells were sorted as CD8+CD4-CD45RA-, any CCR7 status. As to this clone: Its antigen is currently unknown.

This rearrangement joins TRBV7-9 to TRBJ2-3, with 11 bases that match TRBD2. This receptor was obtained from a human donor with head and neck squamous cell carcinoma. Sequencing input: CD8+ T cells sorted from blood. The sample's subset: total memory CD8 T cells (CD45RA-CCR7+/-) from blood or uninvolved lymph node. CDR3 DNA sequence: TGTGCCAGCAGCTCCTTAGCGGGGGGGCCCAAAGATACGCAGTATTTT. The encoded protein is CASSSLAGGPKDTQYF.